A selection of T cell receptor beta chains follows, all from one sample in a study of cytomegalovirus exposure and HLA in healthy donors. Libraries were prepared by immunoSEQ multiplex PCR; TCRdb keeps only in-frame clonotypes and omits some of them. The listing records tens of thousands of clones. The sample consisted of PBMCs. These receptor sequences come from a man aged 18 to 29 in good health and CMV-seropositive. Both conserved end residues are part of each CDR3. Fields, in order: J gene, V gene, CDR3 protein.

TRBJ1-1 | TRBV6-1 | CASSEMDRVTEAFF
TRBJ1-1 | TRBV18 | CASSPREGNTEAFF
TRBJ2-1 | TRBV7-3 | CASSPAVLYNEQFF
TRBJ1-4 | TRBV9 | CASSVRVGEDEKLFF
TRBJ2-4 | TRBV6-6 | CASSPLAKNIQYF
TRBJ1-1 | TRBV11-3 | CASSGQGEFSTEAFF
TRBJ2-7 | TRBV6-1 | CASSIPGSYEQYF
TRBJ2-5 | TRBV10-3 | CAISGEETQYF
TRBJ1-4 | TRBV5-1 | CARLTGEKLFF
TRBJ1-2 | TRBV27 | CASSFLGGGRYGYTF
TRBJ1-2 | TRBV5-8 | CASSLGQPYGYTF
TRBJ1-2 | TRBV28 | CASRRDRVRRGYTF
TRBJ2-7 | TRBV7-2 | CASSVSQGLYEQYF
TRBJ1-3 | TRBV29-1 | CSVETGSSGNTIYF
TRBJ2-3 | TRBV9 | CASSEGTTDTQYF
TRBJ2-3 | TRBV5-4 | CASSLGQTDTQYF